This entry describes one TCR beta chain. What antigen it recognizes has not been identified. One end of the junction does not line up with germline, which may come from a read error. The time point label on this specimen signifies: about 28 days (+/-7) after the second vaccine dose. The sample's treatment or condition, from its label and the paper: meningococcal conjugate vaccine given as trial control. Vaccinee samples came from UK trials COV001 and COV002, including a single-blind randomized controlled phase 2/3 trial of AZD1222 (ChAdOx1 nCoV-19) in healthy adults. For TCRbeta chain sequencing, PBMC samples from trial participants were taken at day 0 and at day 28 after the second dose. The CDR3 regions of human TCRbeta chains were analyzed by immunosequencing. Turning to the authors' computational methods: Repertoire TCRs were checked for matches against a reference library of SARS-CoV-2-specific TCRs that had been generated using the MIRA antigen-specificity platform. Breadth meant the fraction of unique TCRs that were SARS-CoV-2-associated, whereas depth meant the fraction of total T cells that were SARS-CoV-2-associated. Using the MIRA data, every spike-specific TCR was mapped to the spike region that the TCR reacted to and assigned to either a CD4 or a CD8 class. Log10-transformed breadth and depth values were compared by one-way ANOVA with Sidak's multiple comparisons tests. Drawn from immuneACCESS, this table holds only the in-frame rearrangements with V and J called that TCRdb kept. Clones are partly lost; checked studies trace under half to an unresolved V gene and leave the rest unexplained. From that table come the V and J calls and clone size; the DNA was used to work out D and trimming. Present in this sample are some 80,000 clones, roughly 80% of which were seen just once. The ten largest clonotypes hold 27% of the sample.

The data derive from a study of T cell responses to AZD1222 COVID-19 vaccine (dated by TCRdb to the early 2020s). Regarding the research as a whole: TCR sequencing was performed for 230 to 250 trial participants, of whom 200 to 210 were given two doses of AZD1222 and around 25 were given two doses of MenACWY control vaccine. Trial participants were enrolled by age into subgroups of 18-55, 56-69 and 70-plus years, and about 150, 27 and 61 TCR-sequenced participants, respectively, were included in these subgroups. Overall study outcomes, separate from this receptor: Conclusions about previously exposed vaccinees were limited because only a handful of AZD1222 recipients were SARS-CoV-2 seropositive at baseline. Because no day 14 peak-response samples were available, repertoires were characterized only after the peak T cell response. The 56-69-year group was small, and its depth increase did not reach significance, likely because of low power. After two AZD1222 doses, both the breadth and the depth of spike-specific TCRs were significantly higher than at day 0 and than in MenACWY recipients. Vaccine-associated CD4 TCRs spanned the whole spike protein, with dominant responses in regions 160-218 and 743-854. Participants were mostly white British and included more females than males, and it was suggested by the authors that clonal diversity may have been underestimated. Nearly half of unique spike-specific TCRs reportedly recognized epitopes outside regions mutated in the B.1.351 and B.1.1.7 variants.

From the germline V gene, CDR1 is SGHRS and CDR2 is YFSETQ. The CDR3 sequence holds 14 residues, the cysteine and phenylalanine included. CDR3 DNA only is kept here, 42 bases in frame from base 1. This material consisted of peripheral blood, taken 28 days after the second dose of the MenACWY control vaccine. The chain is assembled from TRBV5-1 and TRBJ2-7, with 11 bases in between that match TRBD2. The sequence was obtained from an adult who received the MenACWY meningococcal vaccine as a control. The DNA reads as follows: TGCGCCAGCAGCTCGACTAGCGGGAACTACGAGCAGTACTTT. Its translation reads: CASSSTSGNYEQYF.